Each of the 14 T cell receptor beta chains below was sequenced from the same sample in a study of neurological immune-mediated disorders (dated 2019 in TCRdb). Receptor libraries were prepared by 5' RACE. The reads were generated on an Illumina HiSeq 2500. TCRdb ran its own pipeline on the public reads, namely fastp trimming at Q25 and MiXCR clone calling, and kept in-frame beta chains. Each CDR3 protein appears once, grouped with its most common genes and DNA. This sample gives about 90,000 distinct CDR3 sequences in total; 13% of them show up just once. About 4.6% of the sample comes from the top ten. The time point label on this specimen signifies: longitudinal time-point 2. What was sequenced was PBMCs. Source of these receptors: a female donor with HTLV-1-associated myelopathy (HAM/TSP).

This clonotype was observed at least ten times. The gene calls are TRBV20-1 and TRBJ1-5; no clear D. The V and J ends lost 1 base and 5 bases respectively, with 9 bases between them. Germline CDR1 and CDR2: DFQATT and SNEGSKA (reference sequence). The CDR3 loop spans 13 amino acids. This CDR3 is CSARGFGDQPQHF. The CDR3 region has the DNA TGCAGTGCTAGAGGATTTGGTGATCAGCCCCAGCATTTT.

The sample holds many counts of this clonotype. The J gene is TRBJ2-7, the V gene TRBV15, with 8 bases aligning to TRBD2. V gave up 1 base and J gave up 2 bases; unmatched junction bases: 4. This CDR3 has 15 amino acids. The germline V gene encodes CDR1 LNHNV and CDR2 YYDKDF (reference sequence). The CDR3 region is CATSRGAGGTYEQYF. CDR3 bases: TGTGCCACCAGCAGAGGTGCGGGGGGCACCTACGAGCAGTACTTC.

This clonotype was found many times. The chain recombines TRBV6-2 or TRBV6-3 with TRBJ2-3; D is ambiguous. There are 12 residues in the CDR3. Looked up from germline, CDR1 is MNHEY and CDR2 is SVGEGT. Trimming took off 0 bases at V and 8 bases at J, with 6 bases between the two ends. CDR3 protein: CASSYSQITQYF. The CDR3 DNA sequence: TGTGCCAGCAGTTACTCGCAGATTACGCAGTATTTT.

The table lists this clonotype with many counts. The V gene is TRBV5-1, the J gene TRBJ2-3; TRBD2 matches 9 bases. The trim removed 2 bases at V and 1 base at J, leaving 2 bases unmatched. The CDR3 covers 15 residues. Germline assignment: CDR1 SGHRS and CDR2 YFSETQ. Here the CDR3 DNA reads TGCGCCAGCAGCTTTAGCGGGGGAGGCACAGATACGCAGTATTTT. As protein: CASSFSGGGTDTQYF.

This clonotype was recorded at least ten times. The chain joins TRBV20-1 to TRBJ1-5; TRBD1 might be the D (6 bases). CDR1 is DFQATT and CDR2 is SNEGSKA in the germline V gene (reference sequence). V lost 5 bases and J 4 bases, leaving 12 bases between the germline ends. CDR3 length equals 13 residues. The chain's CDR3 is CSAPAGVNQPQHF. CDR3 DNA: TGCAGTGCTCCTGCAGGGGTAAATCAGCCCCAGCATTTT.

The sample holds many counts of this clonotype. This sequence joins TRBV5-1 and TRBJ1-3, with D hard to call. Trimming took off 1 base at V and 3 bases at J, with 11 bases between the two ends. Per germline, CDR1 SGHRS and CDR2 YFSETQ. The CDR3 totals 15 residues. The DNA for the CDR3 is TGCGCCAGCAGCTTGAGCCCTTCGGGTGGAAACACCATATATTTT. Amino acid sequence: CASSLSPSGGNTIYF.

This clonotype was seen repeatedly, ten times or more. V and J are TRBV20-1 and TRBJ1-3; D is undetermined. The ends were cut back, 3 bases at V and 3 bases at J, with 9 bases in the middle. Germline V gene sequence: CDR1 DFQATT, CDR2 SNEGSKA (reference sequence). The CDR3 totals 13 residues. The CDR3 DNA reads as TGCAGTGCTAGGAGGCGAGGTGGAAACACCATATATTTT. Residues: CSARRRGGNTIYF.

This clonotype has a count of ten or more. The CDR3 is CASSPAGDREQPQHF. The CDR3, as DNA: TGTGCCAGCAGTCCTGCCGGGGACAGGGAACAGCCCCAGCATTTT. V usage is TRBV12-3 or TRBV12-4 and J usage is TRBJ1-5; 9 bases are shared with TRBD1. The CDR3 is 15 residues long. J was trimmed by 7 bases and V by 5 bases; bases with no gene match: 9.

This clonotype was counted many times. The V gene is TRBV2, the J gene TRBJ1-2; 7 bases are a match to TRBD1. The germline gives CDR1 SNHLY, CDR2 FYNNEI. The CDR3 spans 14 residues. The J segment lost 0 bases and the V segment lost 6 bases, leaving 4 bases of the junction unmatched. As DNA, the CDR3 is TGTGCCAGCAGCCAGGGACAGTCTAACTATGGCTACACCTTC. Translating it yields CASSQGQSNYGYTF.

This clonotype has a count of ten or more. J is TRBJ2-7 and V is TRBV7-2; TRBD1 agrees at 9 bases. The CDR3 has 14 amino acids. CDR1 and CDR2 from the germline V gene are SGHTA and FQGNSA. The J segment lost 4 bases and the V segment lost 5 bases, leaving 6 bases of the junction unmatched. The CDR3 bases are TGTGCCAGCAGCGCCGGGACAGGGATATACGAGCAGTACTTC. Encoded protein: CASSAGTGIYEQYF.

This clonotype was detected ten times or more. The J gene is TRBJ1-4, the V gene TRBV7-2; 11 bases match TRBD1. Germline V CDR1 and CDR2: SGHTA, FQGNSA. The trim removed 4 bases at V and 7 bases at J, leaving 5 bases unmatched. The CDR3 is 15 residues long. CDR3 nucleotides: TGTGCCAGCAGCTGGACAGGGGGCGTCGGTGAAAAACTGTTTTTT. Encoded protein: CASSWTGGVGEKLFF.

This clonotype came up many times. V is TRBV5-1 and J is TRBJ2-7; unclear D gene. This CDR3 is built from 14 residues. Germline V gene data show CDR1 as SGHRS and CDR2 as YFSETQ. Trimming cost V 0 bases and J 1 base, with 8 bases left between them. The CDR3 bases are TGCGCCAGCAGCTTGGAGGGCCGATCCTACGAGCAGTACTTC. This sequence encodes CASSLEGRSYEQYF.

The sample holds many counts of this clonotype. The gene calls are TRBV28 and TRBJ1-1; TRBD1 matches 10 bases. The length of the CDR3 is 16 residues. Germline trimming cut 6 bases from V and 0 bases from J; bases unmatched to any gene: 7. CDR1 and CDR2 (germline): MDHEN, SYDVKM. This CDR3 is CASRSGQGNLNTEAFF. The CDR3 nucleotides read TGTGCCAGCAGATCGGGACAGGGGAACTTGAACACTGAAGCTTTCTTT.

V usage is TRBV5-1 and J usage is TRBJ2-1; a possible D gene is TRBD2 (6 bases). Germline V gives CDR1 SGHRS, CDR2 YFSETQ. This CDR3 has 17 amino acids. V was pared by 0 bases and J by 6 bases, with 19 bases between. CDR3 bases: TGCGCCAGCAGCTTGGAGGGCGGGGACTCACCCCGCAATGAGCAGTTCTTC. Residues: CASSLEGGDSPRNEQFF.